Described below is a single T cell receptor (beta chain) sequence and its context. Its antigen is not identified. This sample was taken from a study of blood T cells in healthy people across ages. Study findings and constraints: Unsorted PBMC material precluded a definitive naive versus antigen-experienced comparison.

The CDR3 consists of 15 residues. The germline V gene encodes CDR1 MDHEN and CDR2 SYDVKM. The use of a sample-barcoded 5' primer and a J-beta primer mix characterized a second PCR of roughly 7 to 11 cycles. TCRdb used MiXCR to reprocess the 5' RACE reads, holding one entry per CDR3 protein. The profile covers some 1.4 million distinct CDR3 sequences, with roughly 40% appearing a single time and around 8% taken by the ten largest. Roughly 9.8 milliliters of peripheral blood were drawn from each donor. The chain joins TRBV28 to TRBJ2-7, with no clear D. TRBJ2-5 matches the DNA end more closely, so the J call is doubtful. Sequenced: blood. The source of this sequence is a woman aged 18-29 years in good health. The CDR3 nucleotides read TGTGCCAGCAGTTTAAGTCGGGTGGGGAAAGAGACCCAGTACTTC. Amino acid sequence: CASSLSRVGKETQYF.